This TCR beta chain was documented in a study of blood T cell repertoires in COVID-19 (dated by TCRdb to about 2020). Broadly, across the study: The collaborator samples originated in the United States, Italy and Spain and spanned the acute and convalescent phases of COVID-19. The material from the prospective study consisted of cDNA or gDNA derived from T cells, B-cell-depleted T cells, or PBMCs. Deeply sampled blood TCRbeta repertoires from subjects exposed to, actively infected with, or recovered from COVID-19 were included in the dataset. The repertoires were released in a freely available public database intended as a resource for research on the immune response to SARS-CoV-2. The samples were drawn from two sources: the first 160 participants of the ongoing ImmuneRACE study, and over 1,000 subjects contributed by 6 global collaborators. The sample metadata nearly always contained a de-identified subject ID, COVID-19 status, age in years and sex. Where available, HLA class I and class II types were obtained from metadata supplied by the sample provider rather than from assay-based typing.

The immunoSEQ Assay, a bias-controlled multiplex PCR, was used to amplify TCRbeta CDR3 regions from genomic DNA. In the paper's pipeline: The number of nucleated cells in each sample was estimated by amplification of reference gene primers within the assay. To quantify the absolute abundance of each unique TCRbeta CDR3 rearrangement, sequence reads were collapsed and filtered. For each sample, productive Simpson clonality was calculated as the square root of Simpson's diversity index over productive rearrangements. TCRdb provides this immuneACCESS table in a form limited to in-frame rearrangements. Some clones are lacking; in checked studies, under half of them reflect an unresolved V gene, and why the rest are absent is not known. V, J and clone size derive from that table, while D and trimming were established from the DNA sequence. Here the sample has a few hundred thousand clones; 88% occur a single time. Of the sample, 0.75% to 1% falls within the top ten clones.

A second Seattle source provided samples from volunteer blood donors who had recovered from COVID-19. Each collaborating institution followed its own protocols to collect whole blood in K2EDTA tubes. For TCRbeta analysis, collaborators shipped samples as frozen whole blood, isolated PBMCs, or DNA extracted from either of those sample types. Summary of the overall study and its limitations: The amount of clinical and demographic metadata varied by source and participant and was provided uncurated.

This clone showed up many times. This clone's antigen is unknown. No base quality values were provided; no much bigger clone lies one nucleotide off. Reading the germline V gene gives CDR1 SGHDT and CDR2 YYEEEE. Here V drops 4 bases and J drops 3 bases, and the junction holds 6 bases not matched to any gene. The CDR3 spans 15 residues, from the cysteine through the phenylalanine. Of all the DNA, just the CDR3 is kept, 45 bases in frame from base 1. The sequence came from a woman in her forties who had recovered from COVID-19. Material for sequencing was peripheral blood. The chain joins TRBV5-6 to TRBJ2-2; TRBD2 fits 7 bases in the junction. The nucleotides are TGTGCCAGCAGCCGGGGAGGGGTGGACACCGGGGAGCTGTTTTTT. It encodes CASSRGGVDTGELFF. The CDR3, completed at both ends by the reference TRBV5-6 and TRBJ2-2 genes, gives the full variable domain DAGVTQSPTHLIKTRGQQVTLRCSPKSGHDTVSWYQQALGQGPQFIFQYYEEEERQRGNFPDRFSGHQFPNYSSELNVNALLLGDSALYLCASSRGGVDTGELFFGEGSRLTVL.